The next 5 T cell receptor beta chains were all read from a single sample in a study of blood T cell repertoires in COVID-19. Sequenced by immunoSEQ multiplex PCR; TCRdb stores in-frame clones only, minus some. This table holds 200,000 to 250,000 clones, about 90% found once. The specimen sequenced was PBMCs or T cells enriched from blood (not recorded which). The receptors originated from a man over 45 who had been exposed to COVID-19.

The chain joins TRBV14 to TRBJ1-2, with D possibly matching TRBD1 (5 bases). The CDR3 is made up of 13 amino acids. V was shortened by 3 bases and J by 3 bases, with 8 bases between the two germline ends. Germline CDR1 is SGHDN and CDR2 is FVKESK. The CDR3, as DNA: TGTGCCAGCAGCCAGGGGCGCGACTATGGCTACACCTTC. Amino acid sequence: CASSQGRDYGYTF. Full variable domain (missing parts from reference TRBV14 and TRBJ1-2): EAGVTQFPSHSVIEKGQTVTLRCDPISGHDNLYWYRRVMGKEIKFLLHFVKESKQDESGMPNNRFLAERTGGTYSTLKVQPAELEDSGVYFCASSQGRDYGYTFGSGTRLTVV.

The chain joins TRBV5-1 to TRBJ2-1; 14 bases align to TRBD2. CDR1 is SGHRS and CDR2 is YFSETQ in the germline V gene. V was clipped by 4 bases and J by 6 bases; unmatched bases: 6. CDR3 length: 16 amino acids. CDR3 bases: TGCGCCAGCAGCCCTGGGACTAGCGGGAGATTCAATGAGCAGTTCTTC. Encoded protein: CASSPGTSGRFNEQFF.

The sample holds one count of this clone. This chain connects TRBV7-9 to TRBJ2-1; 9 bases align to TRBD1. The CDR3 sequence is 15 residues long. Trimming at V came to 4 bases and at J to 0 bases, leaving 1 base not matched to a gene. Looked up from germline, CDR1 is SEHNR and CDR2 is FQNEAQ (reference sequence). This CDR3 is CASSWGQGSYNEQFF. The CDR3 DNA follows: TGTGCCAGCAGCTGGGGACAGGGCTCCTACAATGAGCAGTTCTTC.

The chain is built from TRBV5-5 and TRBJ1-1, with D possibly being TRBD1 (6 bases). Germline loops: CDR1 SGHKS, CDR2 YYEKEE (reference sequence). This CDR3 has 14 amino acids. V dropped 4 bases and J dropped 6 bases, with 16 bases sitting between them. The CDR3 bases are TGTGCCAGCAGCACCCCGGGGGGCCCGCCTGAAGCTTTCTTT. This gives the protein CASSTPGGPPEAFF.

The genes are TRBV7-3 and TRBJ2-7, with 12 bases fitting TRBD2. This CDR3 contains 14 residues. Germline V gene lookup returns CDR1 SGHTA and CDR2 FQGTGA. V trimming: 5 bases; J trimming: 4 bases; junction bases outside the gene matches: 3. The CDR3 region is CASSRLAGDYEQYF. The CDR3 DNA sequence: TGTGCCAGCAGCAGACTAGCGGGGGATTACGAGCAGTACTTC.